This TCR beta chain was sequenced during a study of circulating and synovial CD4+ cells in juvenile arthritis (dated 2014 in TCRdb). Regarding the research as a whole: Within each patient, the TCRbeta CDR3 repertoires of synovial CD4 T cells, bulk blood CD4 T cells and circulating HLA-DR+ CD4 T cells were compared. Repertoire sequencing aimed to confirm that a circulating synovial-like CD4 T cell subset was enriched in synovial clonotypes. The investigation overall reported the following: CPL and bulk blood CD4 samples differed in T cell genome counts by at least an order of magnitude, so sample-size effects were addressed. Circulating pathogenic-like lymphocytes clustered with synovial T cells and shared a substantially higher fraction of CDR3 sequences with synovium than bulk blood. No difference between circulating pathogenic-like lymphocytes and bulk blood T cells was detected by traditional Vbeta family usage analysis. Because overlap with synovium rose as sequencing depth increased, the measured fractions of shared clonotypes likely underestimated the overlap of the full repertoire. Lower diversity was observed in synovial and circulating pathogenic-like lymphocyte repertoires than in bulk blood CD4 repertoires, and some CPL samples were found to be as oligoclonal as synovium.

Donors of the sequenced samples were patients with active juvenile idiopathic arthritis. Sorting was carried out immediately after cells were thawed, and dead cells were excluded with Live/Dead Fixable Near-IR Stain. A word on this clone: This receptor's antigen is unknown. Base qualities were left out, and no much larger clone turns up one base away.

The library was made by the immunoSEQ multiplex PCR assay. TCRbeta CDR3 sequencing was performed as a commercial service by an external provider. The original pipeline was this. Productive nucleotide sequences and amino acid sequences obtained through in silico translation were used in the analyses. Diversity was measured as Renyi entropy over a range of alpha values, and the median of 200 repeated subsamples was taken to equalise sample size. Pairwise repertoire distance was calculated as one minus the Chao-modified Jaccard index, correcting for under-sampling, and used for clustering. Frequency-weighted overlap with synovial clonotypes was computed at 200 sample sizes with 200 draws without replacement at each size, and the value at the size of the smaller sample was reported. Here the immuneACCESS table is served through TCRdb, limited to in-frame sequences with V and J called. Missing clones are a known gap in these copies; in checked studies unresolved V genes cover under half, and the rest lacks a known reason. Clonal size and the V and J genes are those of that table, whereas D and trimming came from the DNA. The sample table records more than 30,000 clones; approximately 92% of these occur just once. The top ten clones comprise 2.5% to 3% of the sample.

The germline V gene yields MDHEN for CDR1 and SYDVKM for CDR2. For this chain, trimming is 2 bases at the V end and 0 bases at the J end, and the number of junction bases without a gene match is 9. Spanning cysteine to phenylalanine, the CDR3 consists of 18 amino acids. The read is trimmed to its CDR3 DNA, 54 bases read in frame from base 1. This sequence was found in a human donor with juvenile idiopathic arthritis. The sequencing input was CD4+ T cells from blood. The chain was built from TRBV28 and TRBJ2-7, with TRBD2 identical over 11 junction bases. In nucleotide form, the sequence is TGTGCCAGCAGTTTACGCGCGGGACTAGCGGATAGCTCCTACGAGCAGTACTTC. It translates to CASSLRAGLADSSYEQYF.